A selection of T cell receptor beta chains follows, all from one sample in a study of OX40 agonist ivuxolimab in advanced cancers. TCRdb's copy holds only in-frame clones and misses some; the assay was immunoSEQ multiplex PCR. The sample shows some 60,000 clones, about 88% of them seen only once. The sequencing used CD4+ or CD8+ T cells sorted from blood, collected in a trial of the OX40 agonist ivuxolimab. These receptor sequences come from an adult with an advanced solid tumor such as melanoma, head and neck, liver or kidney cancer. Each CDR3 is given with its conserved first and last residue. The D gene is left open where the match is weak. Expanded clones get a size class; other rows say once, few or many, or leave the size out.

TGTGCCAGCAGCGGGACAGATCTCTACGAGCAGTACTTC	CASSGTDLYEQYF	NA	TRBD1	TRBV2	TRBJ2-7
TGTGCCAGCAGCAGGTCCGCAGGGGCCAACACTGAAGCTTTCTTT	CASSRSAGANTEAFF	NA	NA	TRBV11-3	TRBJ1-1
TGTGCCAGCAGACTACCCGGGACAGGCGGAGTTTACACCTTC	CASRLPGTGGVYTF	once	TRBD1	TRBV4-2	TRBJ1-2
TGTGCCAGCACACTTTTTGATGCGGGCAATCAGCCCCAGCATTTT	CASTLFDAGNQPQHF	NA	NA	TRBV19	TRBJ1-5
TGTGCCAGCAGCCCCGAGGACAGGGGTACTAAGCGACTGTTTTTT	CASSPEDRGTKRLFF	NA	TRBD1	TRBV11-3	TRBJ1-4
TGTGCCAGCAGTTTCGCAACTAAGCCAGGGAAGGAGGATGGCTACACCTTC	CASSFATKPGKEDGYTF	NA	NA	TRBV27	TRBJ1-2
TGCAGCGTGACTAGCGGGGGGGCATATGGGGAGCTGTTTTTT	CSVTSGGAYGELFF	NA	TRBD2	TRBV29-1	TRBJ2-2
TGTGCCCGTTCTCCGCGGGACTCCAACTCACCCCTCCACTTT	CARSPRDSNSPLHF	NA	NA	TRBV19	TRBJ1-6
TGTGCCAGCTCACGCGGACAGGGGGGTCATAATTCACCCCTCCACTTT	CASSRGQGGHNSPLHF	NA	TRBD1	TRBV18	TRBJ1-6
TGTGCCAGCAGCCCTACTAGGAACACTGAAGCTTTCTTT	CASSPTRNTEAFF	few	NA	TRBV28	TRBJ1-1
TGCGCCAGCAGCGTTCAGGGGGCTCGCACTGAAGCTTTCTTT	CASSVQGARTEAFF	NA	TRBD1	TRBV5-1	TRBJ1-1
TGTGCCAGCAGCTTGGGAGGATATGGGGGTGAAAAACTGTTTTTT	CASSLGGYGGEKLFF	NA	NA	TRBV5-4	TRBJ1-4
TGCGCCAGCAGAGGGGATTCGACCACTGAAGCTTTCTTT	CASRGDSTTEAFF	NA	NA	TRBV5-1	TRBJ1-1
TGTGCCAGTAGTTCCCCCCCAGGGGGGAATTCACCCCTCCACTTT	CASSSPPGGNSPLHF	NA	TRBD1	TRBV19	TRBJ1-6
TGTGCCAGTAGTATAAGCACAGATACGCAGTATTTT	CASSISTDTQYF	NA	NA	TRBV19	TRBJ2-3
TGTGCCAGCAGCTCCACAGGGGGCCGGGACGAGCAGTACTTC	CASSSTGGRDEQYF	NA	TRBD1	TRBV7-2	TRBJ2-7
TGTGCCAGCAGTTACAATCAGGGTCGGGGTGGCTACACCTTC	CASSYNQGRGGYTF	NA	NA	TRBV28	TRBJ1-2
TGTGCCAGCAGCTTAGCGGGGGCCGGCGTGGTAGGTGGCTACACCTTC	CASSLAGAGVVGGYTF	NA	NA	TRBV7-9	TRBJ1-2
TGTGCCAGCAGACCAGGAACAGGGGCGGATACGCAGTATTTT	CASRPGTGADTQYF	once	TRBD1	TRBV28	TRBJ2-3
TGTGCCAGCAGCTTGGATTTAGGGGGCGGCGAGCAGTACTTC	CASSLDLGGGEQYF	NA	TRBD1	TRBV5-6	TRBJ2-7
TGTGCCAGCAGTGAATCCGACAGTCGTAGTGAGCAGTTCTTC	CASSESDSRSEQFF	NA	NA	TRBV2	TRBJ2-1
TGTGCCAGCAGCTTAGAAGCGGGGACAGATACGCAGTATTTT	CASSLEAGTDTQYF	NA	TRBD2	TRBV11-3	TRBJ2-3
TGTGCCAGCAGCCCGGGGGACAGTTTCTCCCGGTACTTC	CASSPGDSFSRYF	NA	NA	TRBV4-2	TRBJ2-7
TGTGCCAGCAGCTTTAGCATCCCATCAGAGACCCAGTACTTC	CASSFSIPSETQYF	NA	NA	TRBV7-8	TRBJ2-5
TGTGCCAGCAGCCAGGCCAGGGGGTTCCAGGAAGGAGAGACCCAGTACTTC	CASSQARGFQEGETQYF	NA	TRBD1	TRBV28	TRBJ2-5
TGCGCCAGCAGCCCTCCCGGGACAGGGGAGGGCGAGCAGTACTTC	CASSPPGTGEGEQYF	few	TRBD1	TRBV4-1	TRBJ2-7
TGTGCCAGCAGCCTGACTTGGGGCGGGAACACTGAAGCTTTCTTT	CASSLTWGGNTEAFF	NA	NA	TRBV27	TRBJ1-1
TGTGCCAGCAGCTTAGCGGGGGGCCAATACAATGAGCAGTTCTTC	CASSLAGGQYNEQFF	NA	NA	TRBV7-6	TRBJ2-1
TGTGCCAGCAGCGGGAGGACAGGTGGCCTTGAAAAACTGTTTTTT	CASSGRTGGLEKLFF	NA	TRBD1	TRBV7-9	TRBJ1-4
TGTGCCAGCAGTTTAAGCTCGGAGGATTACGAGCAGTACTTC	CASSLSSEDYEQYF	once	NA	TRBV28	TRBJ2-7
TGTGCCAGCAGCTTAGTCGGGACAGAGACCTACGAGCAGTACTTC	CASSLVGTETYEQYF	NA	TRBD1	TRBV7-8	TRBJ2-7
TGTGCCAGCAGTGACCCGGGACGGGACTTTAATGAGCAGTTCTTC	CASSDPGRDFNEQFF	NA	NA	TRBV2	TRBJ2-1
TGTGCCAGCAGCTTAGTGGGGGGATGGAATGAGCAGTTCTTC	CASSLVGGWNEQFF	NA	NA	TRBV7-2	TRBJ2-1
TGCGCCAGCAGCTTGGATTTGTCAGCAACTAATGAAAAACTGTTTTTT	CASSLDLSATNEKLFF	NA	NA	TRBV5-1	TRBJ1-4
TGTGCCAGCAGTTCCGCGGACAGGGGTCAGCCCCAGCATTTT	CASSSADRGQPQHF	NA	TRBD1	TRBV6-5	TRBJ1-5
TGTGCCAGCAATCGGAGGTTATCCTACGAGCAGTACTTC	CASNRRLSYEQYF	few	NA	TRBV2	TRBJ2-7
TGCAGCGCTGGCAGCCAGCCTATTGAGCAGTACTTC	CSAGSQPIEQYF	once	NA	TRBV29-1	TRBJ2-7
TGTGCCAGCAGCAGGACGGACAGGCTTGGGCGGAACACCATATATTTT	CASSRTDRLGRNTIYF	NA	TRBD1	TRBV5-6	TRBJ1-3
TGTGCCAGCAGTACAACTAGTACAGATACGCAGTATTTT	CASSTTSTDTQYF	NA	NA	TRBV6-5	TRBJ2-3
TGTGCCAGCAGTGAATGGGCCACCTACGAGCAGTACTTC	CASSEWATYEQYF	NA	NA	TRBV25-1	TRBJ2-7
TGTGCCAGCACCCAAGTGTTTCAGAACTATGGCTACACCTTC	CASTQVFQNYGYTF	once	NA	TRBV6-1	TRBJ1-2
TGTGCCAGCAGCCCAACAGGGGCCTTCCCTACGCAGTATTTT	CASSPTGAFPTQYF	once	TRBD1	TRBV6-5	TRBJ2-3
TGTGCCAGCAGTTGGACAGGGAGCGATCAGCCCCAGCATTTT	CASSWTGSDQPQHF	NA	TRBD1	TRBV27	TRBJ1-5
TGTGCCAGCAGCTTATTACATACCTACGAGCAGTACTTC	CASSLLHTYEQYF	NA	NA	TRBV11-2	TRBJ2-7
TGTGCCAGCTCACCACCGGGTCAACAGGGGTGGGCCCTCGCTTTCTTT	CASSPPGQQGWALAFF	NA	TRBD1	TRBV18	TRBJ1-1
TGTGCCAGCAGTTACCTGGGACAGGGGTATGGCTACACCTTC	CASSYLGQGYGYTF	NA	TRBD1	TRBV6-6	TRBJ1-2
TGTGCCAGCAGCCTACGCAGGGCGGGCGAGCAGTACTTC	CASSLRRAGEQYF	NA	NA	TRBV5-4	TRBJ2-7
TGTGCCAGCAGTGAATCTACCTACGAGCAGTACTTC	CASSESTYEQYF	once	NA	TRBV25-1	TRBJ2-7
TGTGCCAGTACCCGCGCCGGCAGTAATTCACCCCTCCACTTT	CASTRAGSNSPLHF	NA	NA	TRBV19	TRBJ1-6
TGTGCCAGCAGCCAAGAGGGATTCGAGCAGTACTTC	CASSQEGFEQYF	NA	NA	TRBV4-2	TRBJ2-7
TGTGCCAGCAGTTACGATACTATTCAGGGGGCGGCTGGCTACACCTTC	CASSYDTIQGAAGYTF	few	TRBD1	TRBV6-5	TRBJ1-2